The 19 T cell receptor beta chains in this list originate from one sample, sequenced in a study of shared clonotypes between healthy human individuals. Libraries were prepared by immunoSEQ multiplex PCR; TCRdb keeps only in-frame clonotypes and omits some of them. The sample consists of millions of clones, 85% to 95% of them appearing once. Naivety among CD8 cells was defined by CD45RO negativity and positive CCR7 selection, thereby excluding terminally differentiated effector memory CD45RA+ cells. The sequenced sample was naive CD8+ T cells sorted from blood. Source of these receptors: a man aged 18 to 30 in good health.

This chain uses TRBV11-1 with TRBJ1-6; 7 bases fit TRBD1. This CDR3 region has 13 residues. Germline values: CDR1 SGHAT, CDR2 FQDESV (reference sequence). Trimming at V came to 5 bases and at J to 13 bases, leaving 8 bases not matched to a gene. The CDR3 spells CASSPGTAEPLHF. DNA of the CDR3: TGTGCCAGCAGCCCGGGGACAGCGGAGCCCCTCCACTTT.

The chain is built from TRBV6-6 and TRBJ2-7, with 11 bases lining up with TRBD2. V lost 7 bases and J lost 3; bases outside the gene matches: 5. Germline V gene lookup returns CDR1 MNHNY and CDR2 SVGAGI (reference sequence). The CDR3 has 14 residues. CDR3 loop: CASTPGLAVYEQYF. Here the CDR3 DNA reads TGTGCCAGCACCCCGGGACTAGCGGTCTACGAGCAGTACTTC.

This sequence joins TRBV30 and TRBJ1-4; a weak D match, TRBD1 (6 bases). CDR3 size: 12 residues. Deletions cut 8 bases from V and 5 bases from J, with 12 bases between. CDR1 is GTSNPN and CDR2 is SVGIG in the germline V gene (reference sequence). The CDR3 reads CAGGGDNEKLFF. DNA for the CDR3: TGTGCCGGAGGGGGAGACAATGAAAAACTGTTTTTT.

This rearrangement joins TRBV6-6 to TRBJ2-7; a weak D match, TRBD2 (6 bases). CDR3 size: 14 residues. The germline CDR1 and CDR2 sequences are MNHNY and SVGAGI (reference sequence). Between the trimmed V and J ends, which lost 0 bases and 2 bases, there was a span of 8 bases. CDR3 loop: CASSYSEGPYEQYF. CDR3 nucleotide sequence: TGTGCCAGCAGTTACTCGGAGGGACCCTACGAGCAGTACTTC.

The chain recombines TRBV13 with TRBJ2-5, with TRBD2 matching 7 bases. CDR3 length: 15 amino acids. The germline CDR1 and CDR2 sequences are PRHDT and FYEKMQ (reference sequence). J was trimmed by 4 bases and V by 4 bases; bases with no gene match: 9. The CDR3: CASSSSGTTLETQYF. In nucleotides, the CDR3 is TGTGCCAGCAGCTCCTCCGGGACTACTTTAGAGACCCAGTACTTC. Variable domain in full (rest from reference TRBV13 and TRBJ2-5): AAGVIQSPRHLIKEKRETATLKCYPIPRHDTVYWYQQGPGQDPQFLISFYEKMQSDKGSIPDRFSAQQFSDYHSELNMSSLELGDSALYFCASSSSGTTLETQYFGPGTRLLVL.

The V call is TRBV27, the J call TRBJ2-2, with 9 bases that match TRBD2. V lost 6 bases, J lost 6 bases, and 8 bases stayed unmatched. This CDR3 has 15 residues. CDR1 and CDR2 (germline): MNHEY, SMNVEV (reference sequence). Written as DNA, the CDR3 is TGTGCCAGCAGGATTGTAGCGGGGGCGTCCGGGGAGCTGTTTTTT. Its translation is CASRIVAGASGELFF.

CDR3 residues: CASSSRGRSYEQYF. The DNA of the CDR3 is TGTGCCAGCAGCTCCAGGGGACGCTCCTACGAGCAGTACTTC. This sequence joins TRBV13 and TRBJ2-7; possibly TRBD1 for D (6 bases). Trimming took off 4 bases at V and 0 bases at J, with 10 bases between the two ends. The CDR3 has 14 amino acids. The germline gives CDR1 PRHDT, CDR2 FYEKMQ (reference sequence).

This clone has just one count. Other DNA sequences in this sample translate to the same CDR3. The V call is TRBV9, the J call TRBJ2-7, with TRBD2 as a possible D gene (5 bases). The CDR3 contains 14 residues. The V and J ends lost 0 bases and 0 bases respectively, with 7 bases between them. Germline loops: CDR1 SGDLS, CDR2 YYNGEE. The CDR3 bases are TGTGCCAGCAGCGTAGGGGGAGACTCCTACGAGCAGTACTTC. It yields the protein CASSVGGDSYEQYF.

This sequence joins TRBV6-5 and TRBJ1-1; a possible D gene is TRBD1 (5 bases). Germline CDR1 MNHEY, CDR2 SVGAGI. Trimming stripped 4 bases from V and 4 bases from J, with 10 bases between. The CDR3 extends over 13 amino acids. The CDR3 is CASSFGGGTEAFF. The DNA of the CDR3 is TGTGCCAGCAGTTTCGGGGGTGGCACTGAAGCTTTCTTT.

This chain joins TRBV2 and TRBJ1-3, with D possibly matching TRBD1 (5 bases). CDR1 SNHLY and CDR2 FYNNEI come from the germline V gene. Trimming shortened V by 4 bases and J by 1 base, and 14 bases separated the two germline ends. The CDR3 is made up of 16 amino acids. CDR3: CASSVGVTLSGNTIYF. The CDR3 DNA follows: TGTGCCAGCAGTGTGGGGGTTACGTTATCTGGAAACACCATATATTTT.

The count of this clone is one. Germline is not matched at one junction end, which may reflect a read error. The rearrangement joins TRBV20-1 to TRBJ1-1; no clear D gene. The CDR3 is 9 residues long. Germline-derived CDR1 and CDR2 are DFQATT and SNEGSKA (reference sequence). In DNA, the CDR3 is TGTGCTCCGAACACTGAAGCTTTCTTT. This encodes CAPNTEAFF.

J is TRBJ1-2 and V is TRBV29-1; 8 nucleotides match TRBD1. V shed 8 bases and J 5 bases; nucleotides not matched to a gene: 10. This CDR3 spans 13 amino acids. Germline assignment: CDR1 SQVTM and CDR2 ANQGSEA. As DNA, the CDR3 is TGCAGCATCAGGGGGCCGGGCAATTATGGCTACACCTTC. This gives the protein CSIRGPGNYGYTF.

The chain combines TRBV5-1 with TRBJ2-5; 8 bases align to TRBD1. This CDR3 has 14 residues. The V gene end was trimmed by 7 bases and the J gene end by 4 bases; junction bases not matched to a gene: 9. Germline loops: CDR1 SGHRS, CDR2 YFSETQ. The CDR3 DNA sequence: TGCGCCAGCCCCTCGGACAGGGTGGGAGAGACCCAGTACTTC. It encodes CASPSDRVGETQYF.

Comments on this clone: Other DNA sequences within the sample encode an identical CDR3. The V gene is TRBV30, the J gene TRBJ1-3; unclear D gene. V gave up 4 bases and J gave up 0 bases, with 7 bases separating them. Germline CDR1 reads GTSNPN; CDR2 reads SVGIG (reference sequence). The CDR3 covers 13 residues. The CDR3 DNA reads as TGTGCCTGGAATCTCGGCTCTGGAAACACCATATATTTT. Translated: CAWNLGSGNTIYF.

The chain combines TRBV13 with TRBJ1-4, with 7 bases matching TRBD1. Germline trimming cut 2 bases from V and 8 bases from J; bases unmatched to any gene: 2. Germline V gives CDR1 PRHDT, CDR2 FYEKMQ (reference sequence). The CDR3 is 13 residues long. Written as DNA, the CDR3 is TGTGCCAGCAGCTTAACAGGGGAAGAAAAACTGTTTTTT. Its protein product is CASSLTGEEKLFF.

V and J are TRBV7-6 and TRBJ2-1; D is possibly TRBD1 (5 bases). CDR1 and CDR2 from the germline V gene are SGHVS and FNYEAQ. V was cut by 5 bases and J by 5 bases, with 13 bases left in between. The CDR3 sequence is 14 residues long. CDR3 in DNA: TGTGCCAGCAGCCCAGTTGTAGGGGACAATGAGCAGTTCTTC. Translation: CASSPVVGDNEQFF.

J is TRBJ2-7 and V is TRBV2; 10 nucleotides align to TRBD2. Losses at the gene ends were 4 bases for V and 4 bases for J; bases not matched to a gene: 7. The CDR3 extends over 15 amino acids. The germline V gene has CDR1 SNHLY and CDR2 FYNNEI. The CDR3 region is CASSGLAGDFYEQYF. The DNA of the CDR3 is TGTGCCAGCAGTGGGCTAGCGGGAGATTTTTACGAGCAGTACTTC. Together with reference TRBV2 and TRBJ2-7, the CDR3 gives the full variable domain: EPEVTQTPSHQVTQMGQEVILRCVPISNHLYFYWYRQILGQKVEFLVSFYNNEISEKSEIFDDQFSVERPDGSNFTLKIRSTKLEDSAMYFCASSGLAGDFYEQYFGPGTRLTVT.

The chain links TRBV27 to TRBJ2-3; 10 nucleotides line up with TRBD2. The germline V gene encodes CDR1 MNHEY and CDR2 SMNVEV (reference sequence). V shed 4 bases, J shed 2 bases, and the junction held 3 bases outside the gene matches. CDR3 length: 15 amino acids. This CDR3 reads CASSSAGGATDTQYF. In nucleotides, the CDR3 is TGTGCCAGCAGTTCAGCGGGGGGGGCCACAGATACGCAGTATTTT.

The V call is TRBV6-5, the J call TRBJ2-1; a possible D gene is TRBD2 (6 bases). Germline V CDR1 and CDR2: MNHEY, SVGAGI. The CDR3 contains 14 residues. V was trimmed by 6 bases and J by 5 bases, leaving 14 bases between them. CDR3 sequence (DNA): TGTGCCAGCAGCTTGACTAGTCCCCACAATGAGCAGTTCTTC. Its translation is CASSLTSPHNEQFF.